The 29 T cell receptor beta chains below were found in one sample sequenced in a study of shared clonotypes between healthy human individuals. Sequenced by immunoSEQ multiplex PCR; TCRdb stores in-frame clones only, minus some. The table lists roughly 2.4 million clones, approximately 95% of them singletons. The sample comprised naive CD4+ T cells sorted from blood. Subset given: CD45RA+ positively selected. Receptor source: a man aged 18 to 35 in good health.

Note on this clone: At the DNA level, this CDR3 is encoded by other sequences in the same sample as well. The chain couples TRBV28 to TRBJ1-4; D is unclear. Looked up from germline, CDR1 is MDHEN and CDR2 is SYDVKM. The germline V and J ends were trimmed by 6 bases and 7 bases, with 6 bases remaining between them. The CDR3 has 11 amino acids. The CDR3 loop reads CASREREKLFF. The CDR3 nucleotides are TGTGCCAGCAGGGAGCGTGAAAAACTGTTTTTT.

This chain connects TRBV6-5 to TRBJ2-1; no reliable D call. The CDR3 consists of 14 residues. The V end lost 5 bases, the J end lost 0 bases, and 8 bases lay between the germline ends. The germline gives CDR1 MNHEY, CDR2 SVGAGI. CDR3 sequence: CASSQRGSYNEQFF. CDR3 bases: TGTGCCAGCAGTCAGCGAGGCTCCTACAATGAGCAGTTCTTC.

V and J are TRBV4-1 and TRBJ2-7; 9 nucleotides match TRBD2. Trimming removed 0 bases from V and 9 bases from J; junction bases left unmatched: 9. The CDR3 is 15 amino acids. CDR1 is MGHRA and CDR2 is YSYEKL in the germline V gene. The CDR3 protein is CASSQELAGGPLQYF. The CDR3 nucleotides are TGCGCCAGCAGCCAAGAACTGGCGGGAGGGCCCTTGCAGTACTTC.

This chain uses TRBV7-9 with TRBJ2-2, with TRBD1 matching over 9 bases. Germline assignment: CDR1 SEHNR and CDR2 FQNEAQ (reference sequence). The CDR3 spans 17 residues. V lost 5 bases, J lost 3 bases, and 10 bases stayed unmatched. As DNA, the CDR3 is TGTGCCAGCAGCGACCGGGACAGGGTAGGGGACACCGGGGAGCTGTTTTTT. Its translation: CASSDRDRVGDTGELFF. The whole variable domain, remainder taken from reference TRBV7-9 and TRBJ2-2, is DTGVSQNPRHKITKRGQNVTFRCDPISEHNRLYWYRQTLGQGPEFLTYFQNEAQLEKSRLLSDRFSAERPKGSFSTLEIQRTEQGDSAMYLCASSDRDRVGDTGELFFGEGSRLTVL.

The CDR3 reads CASSSGQANTGELFF. DNA of the CDR3: TGTGCCAGCAGCTCCGGACAGGCGAACACCGGGGAGCTGTTTTTT. This chain uses TRBV11-3 with TRBJ2-2; 7 bases map to TRBD1. CDR1 and CDR2 from the germline V gene are SGHNT and YENEEA. Trimming took 4 bases from V and 0 from J; bases not matched to a gene: 2. The CDR3 runs to 15 residues.

The rearrangement links TRBV10-3 to TRBJ2-1, with 16 bases fitting TRBD2. The CDR3 totals 16 residues. Germline assignment: CDR1 ENHRY and CDR2 SYGVKD. J was trimmed by 7 bases and V by 6 bases; bases with no gene match: 6. The CDR3 loop reads CAIRGLAGGPSNEQFF. The CDR3, as DNA: TGTGCCATCAGGGGACTAGCGGGAGGGCCCTCAAATGAGCAGTTCTTC.

The chain is built from TRBV6-5 and TRBJ2-1, with D tentatively TRBD1 (6 bases). In germline, CDR1 is MNHEY, CDR2 SVGAGI. The CDR3 is 13 residues long. Trimming shortened V by 7 bases and J by 6 bases, and 13 bases separated the two germline ends. CDR3: CASTDRTANEQFF. CDR3 sequence (DNA): TGTGCCAGCACCGACAGGACAGCCAATGAGCAGTTCTTC.

This clone was detected only once. This sequence joins TRBV7-9 and TRBJ2-3; 9 bases align to TRBD1. CDR1 SEHNR and CDR2 FQNEAQ come from the germline V gene (reference sequence). This CDR3 spans 17 amino acids. Unmatched junction bases numbered 8, after V lost 0 bases and J lost 4 bases. CDR3 DNA: TGTGCCAGCAGCTTAGCTTACCCGGGACAGGGAGCAGATACGCAGTATTTT. Amino acid sequence: CASSLAYPGQGADTQYF. The full variable domain, rest sourced from reference TRBV7-9 and TRBJ2-3, is DTGVSQNPRHKITKRGQNVTFRCDPISEHNRLYWYRQTLGQGPEFLTYFQNEAQLEKSRLLSDRFSAERPKGSFSTLEIQRTEQGDSAMYLCASSLAYPGQGADTQYFGPGTRLTVL.

The chain recombines TRBV6-1 with TRBJ2-7; either TRBD1 or TRBD2 may fit D (5 bases each). The CDR3 contains 14 residues. Germline V gives CDR1 MNHNS, CDR2 SASEGT. Trimming pared 7 bases from V and 1 base from J, leaving 14 bases between. CDR3: CASTTLEGSYEQYF. DNA for the CDR3: TGTGCCAGCACCACCCTTGAGGGGTCCTACGAGCAGTACTTC.

The CDR3 DNA is TGTGCCAGCAGCTTAGATGAGGGGGAGTATCAGCCCCAGCATTTT. It encodes CASSLDEGEYQPQHF. V gene TRBV7-8 combines with J gene TRBJ1-5, with D perhaps matching TRBD1 (6 bases). CDR3 length equals 15 residues. Trimming stripped 1 base from V and 5 bases from J, with 12 bases between. The V gene's germline CDR1 is SGHVS and CDR2 FQNEAQ.

The gene calls are TRBV5-1 and TRBJ2-1; 10 positions agree with TRBD2. Germline CDR1 is SGHRS and CDR2 is YFSETQ. There are 15 residues in the CDR3. V was pared by 4 bases and J by 8 bases, with 9 bases of the junction left unmatched. The CDR3 is CASSKERGGGDEQFF. For the CDR3, the DNA is TGCGCCAGCAGCAAAGAGCGGGGGGGCGGCGATGAGCAGTTCTTC.

This chain links TRBV18 with TRBJ1-3; D is perhaps TRBD1 (5 bases). The CDR3 runs to 16 residues. Germline values: CDR1 KGHSH, CDR2 LQKENI. V lost 3 bases and J lost 11, with 23 bases in between. The DNA for the CDR3 is TGTGCCAGCTCACCCCCGGGACTCTCAGTGATGGACCCCATATATTTT. It translates to CASSPPGLSVMDPIYF.

This clone came up a few times. This chain links TRBV7-9 with TRBJ2-7, with TRBD2 matching 7 bases. Germline-derived CDR1 and CDR2 are SEHNR and FQNEAQ (reference sequence). This CDR3 spans 12 amino acids. Germline trimming cut 5 bases from V and 6 bases from J; bases unmatched to any gene: 4. The CDR3 region has the DNA TGTGCCAGCAGCCCCCCGGGGGGCGAGCAGTACTTC. Protein product: CASSPPGGEQYF.

The chain recombines TRBV11-2 with TRBJ2-1, with a possible D match to TRBD2 (6 bases). The CDR3 length is 16 residues. Looked up from germline, CDR1 is SGHAT and CDR2 is FQNNGV. Trimming took 1 base from V and 2 from J, leaving 12 bases between them. The CDR3 region is CASSLVGGIAYNEQFF. In DNA, the CDR3 is TGTGCCAGCAGCTTAGTGGGCGGGATCGCCTACAATGAGCAGTTCTTC.

The V call is TRBV11-2, the J call TRBJ1-5; 8 bases match TRBD1. CDR3 size: 14 residues. V shed 4 bases, J shed 4 bases, and the junction held 3 bases outside the gene matches. The germline V gene encodes CDR1 SGHAT and CDR2 FQNNGV. In nucleotides, the CDR3 is TGTGCCAGCAGCTCCGACAGGGGAAATCAGCCCCAGCATTTT. Its protein product is CASSSDRGNQPQHF.

The chain couples TRBV6-4 to TRBJ1-1, with 9 bases aligning to TRBD1. Per germline, CDR1 MRHNA and CDR2 SNTAGT. The ends lost 8 bases at V and 7 bases at J; junction bases unmatched: 8. The CDR3 contains 13 residues. The CDR3 sequence: CASGRTGVGEAFF. The CDR3 nucleotides are TGTGCCAGCGGACGGACAGGGGTCGGTGAAGCTTTCTTT.

V gene TRBV18 combines with J gene TRBJ2-1; 9 bases fit TRBD1. The ends lost 6 bases at V and 3 bases at J; junction bases unmatched: 9. Germline CDR1 KGHSH, CDR2 LQKENI. The CDR3 is made up of 16 amino acids. The CDR3 is CASSPAGTGFYNEQFF. The CDR3, as DNA: TGTGCCAGCTCCCCCGCCGGGACAGGGTTCTACAATGAGCAGTTCTTC.

The V call is TRBV27, the J call TRBJ2-2; D gene uncertain. The CDR3 covers 14 residues. Per the germline V gene, CDR1 is MNHEY and CDR2 is SMNVEV (reference sequence). The germline V and J ends were trimmed by 7 bases and 2 bases, with 11 bases remaining between them. CDR3 nucleotide sequence: TGTGCCAGCATCCTGGGCGTAAACACCGGGGAGCTGTTTTTT. This gives the protein CASILGVNTGELFF.

This chain uses TRBV18 with TRBJ2-1; D assignment may be TRBD1 or TRBD2 (5 bases each). Germline V CDR1 and CDR2: KGHSH, LQKENI. The length of the CDR3 is 12 residues. V dropped 6 bases and J dropped 6 bases, with 9 bases sitting between them. The CDR3 sequence is CASSRDRNEQFF. CDR3 nucleotides: TGTGCCAGCTCTAGGGACCGCAATGAGCAGTTCTTC.

With respect to this clone: Other DNA sequences in this specimen translate into the identical CDR3. V is TRBV11-2 and J is TRBJ2-1, with D possibly matching TRBD2 (5 bases). CDR1 is SGHAT and CDR2 is FQNNGV in the germline V gene. The CDR3 is 13 amino acids. V lost 3 bases and J 6 bases, leaving 9 bases between the germline ends. The CDR3 protein is CASSFTRGNEQFF. The CDR3 DNA sequence: TGTGCCAGCAGCTTCACTAGAGGCAATGAGCAGTTCTTC.

The rearrangement uses TRBV2 and TRBJ2-1; TRBD2 might be the D (6 bases). Germline V gene data show CDR1 as SNHLY and CDR2 as FYNNEI. V gave up 1 base and J gave up 4 bases, with 11 bases separating them. CDR3 length: 15 residues. CDR3 sequence (DNA): TGTGCCAGCAGTGAAGGGGCAGGGACTTACAATGAGCAGTTCTTC. It translates to CASSEGAGTYNEQFF.

The genes are TRBV28 and TRBJ2-1, with 14 bases that match TRBD2. The CDR3 is 16 amino acids. Germline CDR1 reads MDHEN; CDR2 reads SYDVKM. V lost 5 bases and J lost 5; bases outside the gene matches: 5. The CDR3 DNA follows: TGTGCCAGCAGTCCGGGGACTAGCGGGAGCCACAATGAGCAGTTCTTC. Translated, it gives CASSPGTSGSHNEQFF.

This sequence joins TRBV19 and TRBJ2-3; 9 nucleotides line up with TRBD2. Germline loops: CDR1 LNHDA, CDR2 SQIVND (reference sequence). This CDR3 is 16 amino acids long. V lost 3 bases, J lost 8 bases, and 12 bases stayed unmatched. The CDR3 DNA reads TGTGCCAGTAGTATTAGTAGCGGGAGTAAGGGGGGTACGCAGTATTTT. Protein product: CASSISSGSKGGTQYF.

The rearrangement links TRBV2 to TRBJ1-6; perhaps TRBD1 as D (5 bases). V was clipped by 2 bases and J by 9 bases, with 17 bases between them. There are 16 residues in the CDR3. Germline V gives CDR1 SNHLY, CDR2 FYNNEI. CDR3 DNA: TGTGCCAGCAGTGAAAGGACGGGCAGGGTTGGTTCACCCCTCCACTTT. Translated: CASSERTGRVGSPLHF.

Note on this clone: The same CDR3 arises from other DNA sequences in this sample as well. V and J are TRBV5-5 and TRBJ1-1, with D unresolved. The CDR3 is 13 amino acids. Germline CDR1 reads SGHKS; CDR2 reads YYEKEE (reference sequence). Trimming cost V 0 bases and J 1 base, with 4 bases left between them. The CDR3 bases are TGTGCCAGCAGCTTGGCAGGGAACACTGAAGCTTTCTTT. Its translation is CASSLAGNTEAFF.

Only a few counts were recorded for this clone. Distinct nucleotide sequences in the sample also encode this CDR3. The chain couples TRBV5-6 to TRBJ1-1; D not resolved. Germline V CDR1 and CDR2: SGHDT, YYEEEE. V was trimmed by 0 bases and J by 1 base, leaving 7 bases between them. This CDR3 is 14 amino acids long. CDR3 in DNA: TGTGCCAGCAGCTTGGGCCAGAAGAACACTGAAGCTTTCTTT. Protein product: CASSLGQKNTEAFF. Complete variable domain (other parts from reference TRBV5-6 and TRBJ1-1): DAGVTQSPTHLIKTRGQQVTLRCSPKSGHDTVSWYQQALGQGPQFIFQYYEEEERQRGNFPDRFSGHQFPNYSSELNVNALLLGDSALYLCASSLGQKNTEAFFGQGTRLTVV.

This clone was seen only once. The V call is TRBV11-3, the J call TRBJ2-2, with 7 nucleotides matching TRBD2. CDR1 SGHNT and CDR2 YENEEA come from the germline V gene. The CDR3 consists of 16 residues. The trim removed 3 bases at V and 3 bases at J, leaving 7 bases unmatched. The CDR3 nucleotides are TGTGCCAGCAGCTTGGGCACTCGGGAGGACACCGGGGAGCTGTTTTTT. Encoded protein: CASSLGTREDTGELFF.

A remark on this clone: One end of the junction varies from germline; a read error may be responsible. The chain joins TRBV4-3 to TRBJ1-1; 8 bases are shared with TRBD1. This CDR3 is built from 14 residues. Germline V gives CDR1 LGHNA, CDR2 YSLEER. CDR3 bases: TGCGCCAGCAGCCAAGGGGCAGGGGGCACTGAAGCTTCCTTT. This translates into CASSQGAGGTEASF.

V usage is TRBV15 and J usage is TRBJ1-3, with 10 bases that match TRBD1. Germline V gene data show CDR1 as LNHNV and CDR2 as YYDKDF (reference sequence). There are 15 residues in the CDR3. The trim removed 1 base at V and 7 bases at J, leaving 4 bases unmatched. CDR3 in DNA: TGTGCCACCAGCAGAGCTTGGGACAGGGGCAACACCATATATTTT. Residues: CATSRAWDRGNTIYF.